The next 26 T cell receptor beta chains were all read from a single sample in a study of shared clonotypes between healthy human individuals. The assay was immunoSEQ multiplex PCR, and TCRdb's table has in-frame clones only and misses some. The sample has 2 million to 2.5 million clones; roughly 91% are singletons. Only CD45RO-negative cells positively selected for CCR7 counted as naive CD8 cells, so terminally differentiated effector memory CD45RA+ cells were excluded. Specimen: naive CD8+ T cells from PBMCs. The source is a man aged 18 to 29 in good health. Some clones in this sample may be carry-over from other donors' samples.

The rearrangement links TRBV7-9 to TRBJ1-2; 12 bases are shared with TRBD1. V trimming: 0 bases; J trimming: 8 bases; junction bases outside the gene matches: 7. From germline, CDR1 is SEHNR and CDR2 FQNEAQ (reference sequence). The CDR3 is 16 amino acids. CDR3 protein: CASSLAPGQGAWGYTF. The DNA of the CDR3 is TGTGCCAGCAGCTTAGCGCCGGGACAGGGGGCATGGGGCTACACCTTC.

The rearrangement uses TRBV7-6 and TRBJ2-3; the match to TRBD2 covers 7 bases. The CDR3 runs to 16 residues. V dropped 2 bases and J dropped 0; count of bases not matched to a gene: 5. In germline, CDR1 is SGHVS, CDR2 FNYEAQ. The DNA of the CDR3 is TGTGCCAGCAGCTTACGTGTTAGCGGGAGCACAGATACGCAGTATTTT. As protein: CASSLRVSGSTDTQYF.

V usage is TRBV7-6 and J usage is TRBJ1-2; TRBD1 is a possible D gene (6 bases). The CDR3 contains 16 residues. V was cut by 1 base and J by 3 bases, with 15 bases left in between. Germline V gene lookup returns CDR1 SGHVS and CDR2 FNYEAQ. This CDR3 is CASSLERGGVHYGYTF. In nucleotides, the CDR3 is TGTGCCAGCAGCTTAGAGCGGGGGGGCGTTCACTATGGCTACACCTTC.

V is TRBV19 and J is TRBJ2-7; TRBD1 agrees at 12 bases. V trimming: 5 bases; J trimming: 7 bases; junction bases outside the gene matches: 9. Per the germline V gene, CDR1 is LNHDA and CDR2 is SQIVND (reference sequence). The CDR3 totals 15 residues. The CDR3 loop reads CASSPPGQGAWEQYF. CDR3 bases: TGTGCCAGTAGTCCGCCGGGACAGGGGGCTTGGGAGCAGTACTTC.

The chain carries TRBV21-1 and TRBJ2-6; the D call TRBD2 from the table was never checked on the DNA. TRBV21-1 is deemed a pseudogene. The CDR3 totals 16 residues. In DNA, the CDR3 is TGTGCCAGCAGGATTAGGAGAGACTCTGGGGCCAACGTCCTGACTTTC. Protein sequence: CASRIRRDSGANVLTF.

V gene TRBV7-9 combines with J gene TRBJ2-5; D not resolved. Germline V lookup: CDR1 SEHNR, CDR2 FQNEAQ (reference sequence). Trimming took 3 bases from V and 5 from J, leaving 7 bases between them. The CDR3 length is 12 residues. CDR3 sequence reads: CASSFMGETQYF. The CDR3 DNA reads TGTGCCAGCAGCTTTATGGGGGAGACCCAGTACTTC.

As for this clone: At the DNA level, this CDR3 is encoded by other sequences in the same sample as well. The chain recombines TRBV9 with TRBJ2-7; D gene uncertain. This CDR3 has 14 amino acids. Trimming shortened V by 0 bases and J by 0 bases, and 7 bases separated the two germline ends. Per the germline V gene, CDR1 is SGDLS and CDR2 is YYNGEE. CDR3: CASSVGPASYEQYF. In DNA form, the CDR3 reads TGTGCCAGCAGCGTAGGCCCAGCCTCCTACGAGCAGTACTTC.

The V gene is TRBV5-4, the J gene TRBJ2-1, with D possibly being TRBD1 (6 bases). CDR3 size: 15 residues. In germline, CDR1 is SGHNT, CDR2 YYREEE (reference sequence). With 0 bases removed from V and 7 bases from J, the gap between germline ends came to 14 bases. The CDR3 region is CASSLVGAGVNEQFF. For the CDR3, the DNA is TGTGCCAGCAGCTTGGTGGGGGCCGGGGTGAATGAGCAGTTCTTC.

This sequence joins TRBV5-6 and TRBJ2-7, with 7 bases lining up with TRBD1. The CDR3 consists of 17 residues. Germline V gives CDR1 SGHDT, CDR2 YYEEEE. V gave up 0 bases and J gave up 5 bases; unmatched junction bases: 14. Here the CDR3 reads CASSLGVRDRLFHEQYF. CDR3 DNA: TGTGCCAGCAGCTTGGGGGTTCGGGACAGACTTTTCCACGAGCAGTACTTC.

The chain links TRBV4-3 to TRBJ1-3, with D unclear. Looked up from germline, CDR1 is LGHNA and CDR2 is YSLEER. Trimming shortened V by 3 bases and J by 0 bases, and 15 bases separated the two germline ends. The CDR3 extends over 17 amino acids. The CDR3 reads CASSQFLGGISGNTIYF. For the CDR3, the DNA is TGCGCCAGCAGCCAGTTTCTCGGAGGGATCTCTGGAAACACCATATATTTT.

The CDR3 reads CASSLGVGMGSNGYTF. CDR3 in DNA: TGTGCCAGCAGTTTAGGCGTCGGTATGGGCAGCAATGGCTACACCTTC. The rearrangement joins TRBV28 to TRBJ1-2; D gene unclear. The CDR3 consists of 16 residues. V was shortened by 2 bases and J by 6 bases, with 19 bases between the two germline ends. Germline loops: CDR1 MDHEN, CDR2 SYDVKM.

This chain uses TRBV30 with TRBJ1-1, with TRBD1 as a possible D gene (6 bases). This CDR3 spans 13 amino acids. Germline V gene sequence: CDR1 GTSNPN, CDR2 SVGIG (reference sequence). V lost 0 bases and J 6 bases, leaving 11 bases between the germline ends. CDR3 sequence reads: CAWSVPGAAEAFF. The CDR3 coding sequence is TGTGCCTGGAGTGTACCAGGGGCCGCTGAAGCTTTCTTT.

CDR3 nucleotides: TGCGCCAGCAGCCAAGATCGAAAGACCCAGTACTTC. It translates to CASSQDRKTQYF. V usage is TRBV4-1 and J usage is TRBJ2-5; D gene ambiguous. The germline V gene has CDR1 MGHRA and CDR2 YSYEKL. V lost 0 bases to trimming and J lost 6 bases, with 5 bases between them. The CDR3 is 12 residues long.

This clone is a singleton in its sample. The chain employs TRBV4-2 and TRBJ1-2, with TRBD1 matching 9 bases. The CDR3 is 15 amino acids. Germline CDR1 LGHNA, CDR2 YNFKEQ. The junction had 3 bases not matched to a gene; V was cut back by 0 bases and J by 4 bases. The CDR3 sequence is CASSQEQGAGYGYTF. The CDR3 DNA is TGTGCCAGCAGCCAAGAACAGGGGGCAGGCTATGGCTACACCTTC.

The CDR3 DNA follows: TGTGCCAGCAGCTTGAGAACAGGGCGAATCGAGCAGTACTTC. Translating gives CASSLRTGRIEQYF. The chain has TRBV5-6 and TRBJ2-7; maybe TRBD1 (6 bases). Trimming stripped 1 base from V and 6 bases from J, with 14 bases between. Germline V gives CDR1 SGHDT, CDR2 YYEEEE. CDR3 length equals 14 residues.

Concerning this clone: The same CDR3 also results from other DNA sequences found in this sample. V gene TRBV27 combines with J gene TRBJ2-5, with 7 positions matching TRBD1. The CDR3 is made up of 13 amino acids. The trim removed 5 bases at V and 3 bases at J, leaving 3 bases unmatched. CDR1 and CDR2 from the germline V gene are MNHEY and SMNVEV (reference sequence). The CDR3 DNA follows: TGTGCCAGCAGTCTCGACAGGGAAGAGACCCAGTACTTC. Amino acids: CASSLDREETQYF.

The J gene is TRBJ1-1, the V gene TRBV19; D is undetermined. Trimming removed 3 bases at V and 4 bases at J, with 9 bases between. CDR3 size: 13 residues. The V gene's germline CDR1 is LNHDA and CDR2 SQIVND (reference sequence). The CDR3 nucleotides read TGTGCCAGTAGTATGGGTAGGTCCACTGAAGCTTTCTTT. This codes for CASSMGRSTEAFF.

For this clone: The same CDR3 can be traced to other DNA sequences in this sample. The rearrangement uses TRBV29-1 and TRBJ2-3; no clear D gene. This CDR3 has 10 residues. The germline gives CDR1 SQVTM, CDR2 ANQGSEA. Trimming left V 5 bases short and J 4 bases short, with 4 bases between. The CDR3 DNA reads as TGCAGCGTTCTATCAGATACGCAGTATTTT. This translates into CSVLSDTQYF.

This clone has only one observation. The rearrangement joins TRBV9 to TRBJ2-1, with TRBD2 identical over 7 bases. The germline V gene has CDR1 SGDLS and CDR2 YYNGEE. This CDR3 contains 13 residues. The ends lost 0 bases at V and 15 bases at J; junction bases unmatched: 9. Here the CDR3 reads CASSVATGGVLFF. CDR3 sequence (DNA): TGTGCCAGCAGCGTAGCAACGGGAGGAGTATTGTTCTTC. The whole variable domain, remainder taken from reference TRBV9 and TRBJ2-1, is DSGVTQTPKHLITATGQRVTLRCSPRSGDLSVYWYQQSLDQGLQFLIQYYNGEERAKGNILERFSAQQFPDLHSELNLSSLELGDSALYFCASSVATGGVLFFGPGTRLTVL.

The V call is TRBV15, the J call TRBJ2-7; D not resolved. V was pared by 5 bases and J by 3 bases, with 20 bases between. Germline lookup yields CDR1 LNHNV and CDR2 YYDKDF (reference sequence). The CDR3 is 16 amino acids. In nucleotides, the CDR3 is TGTGCCACCAGCCCCCCCCGCCGGCAGAACTTCTACGAGCAGTACTTC. Translated: CATSPPRRQNFYEQYF.

V is TRBV10-2 and J is TRBJ1-4, with a weak D call TRBD1 (6 bases). CDR3 size: 15 residues. The V end was cut by 6 bases, the J end by 4 bases, with 15 bases between. Germline V gene sequence: CDR1 WSHSY, CDR2 SAAADI. CDR3 sequence reads: CASSPRDKINEKLFF. The CDR3 coding sequence is TGCGCCAGCAGCCCTCGGGACAAGATTAATGAAAAACTGTTTTTT.

The J gene is TRBJ2-7, the V gene TRBV7-9, with D hard to call. The CDR3 contains 12 residues. V was trimmed by 4 bases and J by 6 bases, leaving 10 bases between them. CDR1 and CDR2 (germline): SEHNR, FQNEAQ (reference sequence). The CDR3 nucleotides read TGTGCCAGCAGCTATGGGTCTAGCGAGCAGTACTTC. This gives the protein CASSYGSSEQYF.

This sequence joins TRBV9 and TRBJ1-6; D may be TRBD1 (5 bases). CDR3 length: 14 amino acids. Germline CDR1 SGDLS, CDR2 YYNGEE. V lost 0 bases to trimming and J lost 6 bases, with 7 bases between them. CDR3 DNA: TGTGCCAGCAGCGTAGAGGGGCTTAATTCACCCCTCCACTTT. Translating gives CASSVEGLNSPLHF.

CDR3 protein: CASSPRLPAEQYF. The DNA of the CDR3 is TGTGCCAGCAGCCCCCGACTCCCTGCCGAGCAGTACTTC. The chain carries TRBV13 and TRBJ2-7; D not certain. CDR3 length equals 13 residues. The V gene's germline CDR1 is PRHDT and CDR2 FYEKMQ (reference sequence). Trimming left V 5 bases short and J 6 bases short, with 14 bases between.

This chain links TRBV7-9 with TRBJ2-5, with D possibly TRBD1 on 6 matching bases. This CDR3 contains 13 residues. Looked up from germline, CDR1 is SEHNR and CDR2 is FQNEAQ (reference sequence). Trimming removed 2 bases from V and 4 bases from J, with 8 bases in between. The CDR3 DNA reads as TGTGCCAGCAGCTTACTACAGGGAGAGACCCAGTACTTC. It is translated as CASSLLQGETQYF.

Notes on this clone: This CDR3 is also generated by other DNA sequences in the sample. The J gene is TRBJ2-7, the V gene TRBV27; D not resolved. This CDR3 contains 13 residues. Per germline, CDR1 MNHEY and CDR2 SMNVEV (reference sequence). V gave up 5 bases and J gave up 3 bases, with 11 bases separating them. The CDR3 protein is CASSLGSNYEQYF. The CDR3 region has the DNA TGTGCCAGCAGTCTAGGGTCAAACTACGAGCAGTACTTC.